This TCR beta chain was identified during a study of OX40 agonist ivuxolimab in advanced cancers. Overall study: Partial responses were observed in three patients, of whom one had hepatocellular carcinoma and two had cutaneous melanoma. The study, taken as a whole, reports: At 0.1 to 3.0 mg/kg and by week 6, clonal expansion occurred in CD4+ and CD8+ blood T cells. No antigen was identified for the clonally expanded peripheral T cells.

On cycle 4 day 1 and cycle 7 day 1, as well as at baseline, blood was sampled. A word on this clone: What it binds is unknown.

The CDR3 totals 15 residues. Trimming cost V 10 bases and J 5 bases; bases outside gene matches: 13. From germline, CDR1 is ENHRY and CDR2 SYGVKD. Method: immunoSEQ multiplex PCR; TCRdb's copy keeps in-frame clones and lacks some. The table has over 85,000 clones, roughly four fifths seen once. Sequences were derived from CD4+ or CD8+ T cells sorted from blood, sampled in a trial of the OX40 agonist ivuxolimab. This clonotype was sampled from an adult with an advanced solid tumor such as melanoma, head and neck, liver or kidney cancer. The chain has TRBV10-3 and TRBJ1-4; 7 bases are shared with TRBD1. The CDR3 region is CATGERQGSNEKLFF. The CDR3 DNA follows: TGTGCCACCGGAGAAAGACAGGGCTCAAATGAAAAACTGTTTTTT.